The entry that follows covers one T cell receptor beta chain sequence. As yet, its antigen is unknown. Treatment noted: roughly 11-day PBMC culture with coronavirus spike peptide pools or control peptides (ViraFEST assay). The data stem from a study of vaccination and CD4 T cells after COVID-19. Across the whole study: Overlapping peptides of the spike proteins of SARS-CoV-2, HCoV-NL63, HCoV-OC43 and HCoV-229E were used for cell stimulation.

Trimming took 1 base from V and 4 from J, leaving 25 bases between them. Germline CDR1 and CDR2: SGHAT and FQNNGV. This CDR3 region has 19 residues. Once obtained from cultured CD4+ T cells, the DNA was sequenced using the Oncomine TCR Beta short-read assay. One entry per CDR3 protein results from TCRdb running MiXCR on the PCR reads. The data show approximately 12,000 distinct CDR3 sequences, approximately 63% seen once. Sequenced material: CD4+ T cells from blood, cultured in vitro. The chain employs TRBV11-2 and TRBJ2-5; D is uncertain. This receptor was obtained from a human donor who had recovered from COVID-19. The CDR3 bases are TGTGCCAGCAGCTTAGGTTTTTGGTGTGGCTCCCGGCGCCCAGAGACCCAGTACTTC. Residues: CASSLGFWCGSRRPETQYF.